The 8 T cell receptor beta chains reported below all come from one sample, sequenced in a study of blood T cell repertoires in COVID-19. The protocol was immunoSEQ multiplex PCR, while the TCRdb copy is restricted to in-frame clones and leaves out a portion. The table records about 370,000 clones, 89% of them present only once. The sequenced sample was peripheral blood. The receptors shown here come from a woman in her 30s with COVID-19, enrolled during active disease.

This clone was detected only once. The chain carries TRBV6-5 and TRBJ2-1; unclear D gene. Germline CDR1 MNHEY, CDR2 SVGAGI. Trimming shortened V by 5 bases and J by 4 bases, and 9 bases separated the two germline ends. The CDR3 runs 13 residues. Here the CDR3 DNA reads TGTGCCAGCAGTCCCGACTTGTACAATGAGCAGTTCTTC. Residues: CASSPDLYNEQFF.

V usage is TRBV7-2 and J usage is TRBJ2-3; 9 nucleotides align to TRBD1. Trimming took 3 bases from V and 1 from J; bases not matched to a gene: 5. CDR3 size: 16 residues. The V gene's germline CDR1 is SGHTA and CDR2 FQGNSA. The CDR3 loop reads CASSFPQGAGTDTQYF. For the CDR3, the DNA is TGTGCCAGCAGCTTCCCACAGGGGGCGGGCACAGATACGCAGTATTTT. The entire variable domain, with the rest obtained from reference TRBV7-2 and TRBJ2-3, is as follows: GAGVSQSPSNKVTEKGKDVELRCDPISGHTALYWYRQSLGQGLEFLIYFQGNSAPDKSGLPSDRFSAERTGGSVSTLTIQRTQQEDSAVYLCASSFPQGAGTDTQYFGPGTRLTVL.

This chain uses TRBV7-2 with TRBJ2-5, with TRBD2 as a possible D gene (6 bases). CDR1 and CDR2 from the germline V gene are SGHTA and FQGNSA. Trimming removed 2 bases from V and 5 bases from J, with 15 bases in between. The CDR3 runs 15 residues. CDR3 nucleotide sequence: TGTGCCAGCAGCTTAAGTGGGCTAGCGCACGAGACCCAGTACTTC. Translating it yields CASSLSGLAHETQYF.

This chain links TRBV24-1 with TRBJ2-3, with TRBD1 as a possible D gene (6 bases). Per germline, CDR1 KGHDR and CDR2 SFDVKD. Trimming removed 5 bases at V and 3 bases at J, with 11 bases between. The CDR3 spans 14 residues. CDR3 DNA sequence: TGTGCCACCAGTGGTCAGGGGTGGACAGATACGCAGTATTTT. Protein: CATSGQGWTDTQYF.

V gene TRBV11-2 combines with J gene TRBJ2-7, with TRBD2 matching over 10 bases. V lost 5 bases, J lost 7 bases, and 11 bases stayed unmatched. Germline values: CDR1 SGHAT, CDR2 FQNNGV. The CDR3 runs 15 residues. The CDR3 region has the DNA TGTGCCAGCAGCCCCCCTGGACTAGCGGCCTGGGAGCAGTACGTC. It specifies CASSPPGLAAWEQYV.

The chain links TRBV11-2 to TRBJ1-1, with a weak D call TRBD1 (5 bases). Germline values: CDR1 SGHAT, CDR2 FQNNGV. V gave up 4 bases and J gave up 6 bases, with 12 bases separating them. The CDR3 is 13 amino acids. CDR3 nucleotide sequence: TGTGCCAGCAGCTCGAGTCAGGGCCCTGAAGCTTTCTTT. It codes for CASSSSQGPEAFF.

Concerning this clone itself: A read error is possible here, since a much larger clone lies one base away. The V gene is TRBV6-2 or TRBV6-3, the J gene TRBJ2-2; D gene ambiguous. CDR1 is MNHEY, CDR2 SVGEGT, per germline. The V end was cut by 6 bases, the J end by 2 bases, with 4 bases between. The CDR3 spans 12 residues. This CDR3 is CASSLNTGELFF. The CDR3 region has the DNA TGTGCCAGCAGCCTAAACACCGGGGAGCTGTTTTTT.

The chain employs TRBV3-1 (or the pseudogene TRBV3-2) and TRBJ2-5; D is ambiguous. Per the germline V gene, CDR1 is LGHDT and CDR2 is YNNKEL (reference sequence). V lost 4 bases, J lost 3 bases, and 6 bases lay in between. CDR3 length: 12 amino acids. The chain's CDR3 is CASSRREETQYF. DNA for the CDR3: TGTGCCAGCAGCCGCCGGGAAGAGACCCAGTACTTC.